Presented here are 28 T cell receptor beta chains from one specimen sequenced in a study of T cells in localized non-small cell lung cancer. Profiling relied on immunoSEQ multiplex PCR, and the TCRdb table lists in-frame clones only, not all of them. The repertoire includes roughly 33,000 clones, roughly 86% of them detected once, and 3.5% to 5% sits in the top ten. Sequencing used peripheral blood, obtained before any cancer treatment. Receptor source: a woman aged 35 to 70 with stage I lung adenocarcinoma.

V gene TRBV27 combines with J gene TRBJ1-4, with no clear D. Germline V gives CDR1 MNHEY, CDR2 SMNVEV (reference sequence). Trimming pared 0 bases from V and 8 bases from J, leaving 10 bases between. The CDR3 has 14 residues. The CDR3 DNA sequence: TGTGCCAGCAGTTTATCTCGCAATGGGGAAAAACTGTTTTTT. As protein: CASSLSRNGEKLFF.

The CDR3 reads CSAREDRGAPLHF. The CDR3, as DNA: TGCAGCGCTCGGGAAGACAGGGGAGCACCCCTCCACTTT. V is TRBV29-1 and J is TRBJ1-6; 8 nucleotides line up with TRBD1. Trimming at V came to 7 bases and at J to 11 bases, leaving 10 bases not matched to a gene. CDR1 is SQVTM and CDR2 is ANQGSEA in the germline V gene. The CDR3 has 13 residues.

The chain carries TRBV6-6 and TRBJ2-1; TRBD1 matches 7 bases. V lost 5 bases to trimming and J lost 7 bases; unmatched junction nucleotides: 14. The CDR3 runs to 16 residues. The germline CDR1 and CDR2 sequences are MNHNY and SVGAGI (reference sequence). CDR3 nucleotides: TGTGCCAGCAGTGCCGGACAGGTAGTAGTTGGGAATGAGCAGTTCTTC. Protein product: CASSAGQVVVGNEQFF.

The CDR3 region is CASSLGAANTEAFF. DNA for the CDR3: TGTGCCAGCAGCTTAGGGGCGGCGAACACTGAAGCTTTCTTT. The chain recombines TRBV11-1 with TRBJ1-1; D ambiguous. V shed 1 base and J shed 1 base, with 7 bases lying between them. Germline V CDR1 and CDR2: SGHAT, FQDESV (reference sequence). The CDR3 is 14 amino acids.

V usage is TRBV10-3 and J usage is TRBJ2-1, with D perhaps being TRBD1 or TRBD2 (6 bases each). This CDR3 comprises 15 residues. The ends were cut back, 3 bases at V and 5 bases at J, with 14 bases in the middle. Germline loops: CDR1 ENHRY, CDR2 SYGVKD. The chain's CDR3 is CAISDLVGGHNEQFF. CDR3 DNA sequence: TGTGCCATCAGTGACCTCGTGGGGGGCCACAATGAGCAGTTCTTC.

V is TRBV27 and J is TRBJ2-2, with 7 bases that match TRBD1. Germline V gene sequence: CDR1 MNHEY, CDR2 SMNVEV (reference sequence). This CDR3 contains 17 residues. V shed 4 bases, J shed 4 bases, and the junction held 12 bases outside the gene matches. The CDR3 DNA reads as TGTGCCAGCAGTTACCGCCCAGGGGGTGCGGCCACCGGGGAGCTGTTTTTT. Its translation: CASSYRPGGAATGELFF.

The rearrangement links TRBV4-1 to TRBJ2-3; TRBD2 matches at 9 bases. Germline V gives CDR1 MGHRA, CDR2 YSYEKL. The CDR3 spans 16 residues. Losses at the gene ends were 4 bases for V and 2 bases for J; bases not matched to a gene: 7. The CDR3 DNA is TGCGCCAGCAGCCGGGTCGGGACTAGCAACACAGATACGCAGTATTTT. Protein product: CASSRVGTSNTDTQYF.

The J gene is TRBJ2-3, the V gene TRBV27; 10 bases map to TRBD2. CDR3 length: 15 amino acids. CDR1 and CDR2 (germline): MNHEY, SMNVEV (reference sequence). J was trimmed by 6 bases and V by 8 bases; bases with no gene match: 11. The CDR3: CASGISAGGPDTQYF. As DNA, the CDR3 is TGTGCCAGCGGAATTTCAGCGGGGGGGCCGGATACGCAGTATTTT.

The gene calls are TRBV7-2 and TRBJ1-1, with D unclear. The CDR3 consists of 16 residues. Between the trimmed V and J ends, which lost 4 bases and 4 bases, there was a span of 19 bases. The germline V gene encodes CDR1 SGHTA and CDR2 FQGNSA. This CDR3 is CASSSPRRGRFTEAFF. DNA of the CDR3: TGTGCCAGCAGCTCCCCTAGGAGAGGCAGGTTCACTGAAGCTTTCTTT.

This chain connects TRBV7-2 to TRBJ2-7; TRBD2 might be the D (5 bases). In germline, CDR1 is SGHTA, CDR2 FQGNSA. The CDR3 loop spans 14 amino acids. V was trimmed by 5 bases and J by 0 bases, leaving 11 bases between them. CDR3 in amino acids: CASSPRGASYEQYF. The CDR3 DNA follows: TGTGCCAGCAGCCCCCGGGGAGCCTCCTACGAGCAGTACTTC.

This clone was detected once. The chain combines TRBV18 with TRBJ1-3; no clear D. V was pared by 3 bases and J by 0 bases, with 6 bases between. The CDR3 covers 14 residues. The germline CDR1 and CDR2 sequences are KGHSH and LQKENI. The CDR3: CASSPDISGNTIYF. CDR3 coding DNA: TGTGCCAGCTCACCCGACATCTCTGGAAACACCATATATTTT.

The genes are TRBV7-3 and TRBJ2-1, with TRBD2 matching 7 bases. The germline V gene encodes CDR1 SGHTA and CDR2 FQGTGA. The CDR3 has 16 amino acids. Trimming removed 5 bases from V and 1 base from J; junction bases left unmatched: 8. CDR3 protein: CASSAQTSWSYNEQFF. In DNA form, the CDR3 reads TGTGCCAGCAGCGCCCAGACTAGCTGGTCCTACAATGAGCAGTTCTTC.

This chain connects TRBV29-1 to TRBJ2-7; 8 bases line up with TRBD2. This CDR3 is built from 11 residues. Trimming took 4 bases from V and 7 from J; bases not matched to a gene: 3. Germline CDR1 is SQVTM and CDR2 is ANQGSEA. CDR3 in amino acids: CSVGGGREQYF. The CDR3 nucleotides are TGCAGCGTTGGCGGGGGGCGAGAGCAGTACTTC.

The chain joins TRBV13 to TRBJ2-1; 8 bases match TRBD1. Germline assignment: CDR1 PRHDT and CDR2 FYEKMQ (reference sequence). V was pared by 5 bases and J by 4 bases, with 10 bases of the junction left unmatched. This CDR3 region has 16 residues. The chain's CDR3 is CASSPTTGVGYNEQFF. CDR3 DNA: TGTGCCAGCAGCCCCACGACAGGGGTGGGATACAATGAGCAGTTCTTC.

This clone has just a few counts. V usage is TRBV19 and J usage is TRBJ2-4; 7 positions match TRBD2. J was trimmed by 8 bases and V by 5 bases; bases with no gene match: 12. This CDR3 has 15 amino acids. Germline loops: CDR1 LNHDA, CDR2 SQIVND (reference sequence). CDR3 nucleotide sequence: TGTGCCAGTAGTCCTATAGCGGGCCTGAAAGACATTCAGTACTTC. Protein product: CASSPIAGLKDIQYF.

This clone was detected only once. V and J are TRBV7-3 and TRBJ1-1, with a tentative D call TRBD1 (6 bases). The germline CDR1 and CDR2 sequences are SGHTA and FQGTGA. V dropped 4 bases and J dropped 4 bases, with 10 bases sitting between them. The CDR3 is 13 amino acids. The CDR3 DNA is TGTGCCAGCAGCTCCTCGGGGGCCACTGAAGCTTTCTTT. Translating it yields CASSSSGATEAFF.

The chain has TRBV19 and TRBJ2-1; 9 positions match TRBD2. The CDR3 sequence is 15 residues long. Looked up from germline, CDR1 is LNHDA and CDR2 is SQIVND (reference sequence). V shed 3 bases and J 4 bases; nucleotides not matched to a gene: 4. This chain's CDR3 is CASSISSGNYNEQFF. The DNA for the CDR3 is TGTGCCAGTAGTATTTCTAGCGGGAATTACAATGAGCAGTTCTTC.

V usage is TRBV6-1 and J usage is TRBJ2-5; no clear D. The CDR3 covers 8 residues. Germline V gene lookup returns CDR1 MNHNS and CDR2 SASEGT. V lost 7 bases and J lost 9, with 3 bases in between. The CDR3 reads CASKAQYF. Here the CDR3 DNA reads TGTGCCAGCAAAGCCCAGTACTTC.

The V call is TRBV7-9, the J call TRBJ1-2; TRBD1 matches 11 bases. This CDR3 has 15 amino acids. The ends lost 5 bases at V and 4 bases at J; junction bases unmatched: 6. Germline V gene lookup returns CDR1 SEHNR and CDR2 FQNEAQ (reference sequence). CDR3 protein: CASSPWDRGIYGYTF. DNA of the CDR3: TGTGCCAGCAGCCCCTGGGACAGGGGGATCTATGGCTACACCTTC.

This clone occurred once. The J gene is TRBJ2-6, the V gene TRBV2; no reliable D call. V dropped 3 bases and J dropped 2 bases, with 5 bases sitting between them. The germline V gene has CDR1 SNHLY and CDR2 FYNNEI. The CDR3 is 14 amino acids. The CDR3 is CASSDAAGANVLTF. The CDR3, as DNA: TGTGCCAGCAGTGATGCAGCTGGGGCCAACGTCCTGACTTTC.

In its sample, this clone was seen once. The CDR3 region has the DNA TGTGCCAGTAGTATTAGGGCAGCACCCTACGAGCAGTACTTC. Protein sequence: CASSIRAAPYEQYF. This chain uses TRBV19 with TRBJ2-7; D is unresolved. There are 14 residues in the CDR3. The V and J ends lost 3 bases and 2 bases respectively, with 11 bases between them. The germline V gene has CDR1 LNHDA and CDR2 SQIVND (reference sequence). The complete variable domain, with remaining parts taken from reference TRBV19 and TRBJ2-7, reads DGGITQSPKYLFRKEGQNVTLSCEQNLNHDAMYWYRQDPGQGLRLIYYSQIVNDFQKGDIAEGYSVSREKKESFPLTVTSAQKNPTAFYLCASSIRAAPYEQYFGPGTRLTVT.

This chain uses TRBV28 with TRBJ2-3, with D perhaps matching TRBD2 (6 bases). The germline V gene encodes CDR1 MDHEN and CDR2 SYDVKM. V was pared by 3 bases and J by 1 base, with 11 bases between. CDR3 length: 15 amino acids. The CDR3 loop is CASSFIGEGTDTQYF. CDR3 DNA: TGTGCCAGCAGTTTTATCGGGGAGGGCACAGATACGCAGTATTTT. Filled out from reference TRBV28 and TRBJ2-3, the complete variable domain reads DVKVTQSSRYLVKRTGEKVFLECVQDMDHENMFWYRQDPGLGLRLIYFSYDVKMKEKGDIPEGYSVSREKKERFSLILESASTNQTSMYLCASSFIGEGTDTQYFGPGTRLTVL.

This clone occurred a few times. The genes are TRBV29-1 and TRBJ2-7; 11 bases match TRBD1. Trimming cost V 0 bases and J 2 bases; bases outside gene matches: 6. This CDR3 is 16 amino acids long. Germline values: CDR1 SQVTM, CDR2 ANQGSEA. The CDR3 reads CSVEDRGTGGTYEQYF. The CDR3 nucleotides are TGCAGCGTTGAAGATCGGGGGACAGGGGGGACCTACGAGCAGTACTTC.

This rearrangement joins TRBV9 to TRBJ2-3; 8 nucleotides align to TRBD1. Germline trimming cut 4 bases from V and 0 bases from J; bases unmatched to any gene: 4. The CDR3 runs to 15 residues. The germline CDR1 and CDR2 sequences are SGDLS and YYNGEE. The chain's CDR3 is CASSPWTGSTDTQYF. Here the CDR3 DNA reads TGTGCCAGCAGCCCTTGGACAGGGAGCACAGATACGCAGTATTTT.

The CDR3 coding sequence is TGTGCCAGCAGCCAACCCTCAGGGGAGACCCAGTACTTC. This codes for CASSQPSGETQYF. The rearrangement links TRBV4-2 to TRBJ2-5; D may be TRBD1 (5 bases). This CDR3 region has 13 residues. The ends were cut back, 2 bases at V and 5 bases at J, with 9 bases in the middle. The germline CDR1 and CDR2 sequences are LGHNA and YNFKEQ.

The rearrangement uses TRBV11-3 and TRBJ2-2; possibly TRBD1 for D (6 bases). V was clipped by 6 bases and J by 5 bases, with 10 bases between them. Germline V gives CDR1 SGHNT, CDR2 YENEEA. The CDR3 totals 13 residues. The CDR3 coding sequence is TGTGCCAGCAGTTCTGGGACAACCGGGGAGCTGTTTTTT. Encoded protein: CASSSGTTGELFF.

The CDR3 nucleotides are TGTGCCAGCAGCTTAGTAGGGCGGGGGGCCGGCACAGATACGCAGTATTTT. It specifies CASSLVGRGAGTDTQYF. V and J are TRBV13 and TRBJ2-3, with 8 bases aligning to TRBD2. J gave up 1 base and V 1 base, and 7 bases lay outside the gene matches. CDR3 size: 17 residues. Germline CDR1 PRHDT, CDR2 FYEKMQ (reference sequence).

The chain combines TRBV27 with TRBJ2-3; 8 positions match TRBD1. The CDR3 sequence is 16 residues long. In germline, CDR1 is MNHEY, CDR2 SMNVEV (reference sequence). V lost 2 bases, J lost 3 bases, and 7 bases stayed unmatched. CDR3 DNA sequence: TGTGCCAGCAGTTTAGGGACAGGCGCGACTACAGATACGCAGTATTTT. Encoded protein: CASSLGTGATTDTQYF.